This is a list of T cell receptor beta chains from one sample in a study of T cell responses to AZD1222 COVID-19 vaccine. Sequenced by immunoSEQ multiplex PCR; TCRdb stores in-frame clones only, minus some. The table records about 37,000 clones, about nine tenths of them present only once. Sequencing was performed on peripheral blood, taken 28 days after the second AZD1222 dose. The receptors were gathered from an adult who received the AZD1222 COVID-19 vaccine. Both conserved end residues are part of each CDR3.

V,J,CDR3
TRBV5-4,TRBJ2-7,CASSLGPTGTYEQYF
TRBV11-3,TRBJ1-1,CASSQGYTEAFF
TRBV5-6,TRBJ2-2,CASSLGLAGTGELFF
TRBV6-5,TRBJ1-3,CARDRNFSSGNTIYF
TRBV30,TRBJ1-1,CAWRDRLNTEAFF
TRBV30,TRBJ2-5,CAWSVNLQETQYF
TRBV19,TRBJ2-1,CASRLAGGGEQFF
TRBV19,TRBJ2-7,CASSRTDGYYEQYF
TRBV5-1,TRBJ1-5,CASSLAGNQPQHF
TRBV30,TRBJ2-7,CAWSPTSGGYEQYF
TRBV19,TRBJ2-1,CASSIGGDYNEQFF
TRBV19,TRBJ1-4,CASSIDGATNEKLFF
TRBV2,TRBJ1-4,CASTRGAGVEKLFF
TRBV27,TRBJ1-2,CASSLRSLDGYTF
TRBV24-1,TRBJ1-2,CATKTGRYGYTF
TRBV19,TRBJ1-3,CASSIPAAGNTIYF
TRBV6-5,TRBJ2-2,CASSYVRGGTGELFF
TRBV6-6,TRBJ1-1,CASRGQMNTEAFF
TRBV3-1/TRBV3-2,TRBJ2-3,CASSQELTSGPSTDTQYF
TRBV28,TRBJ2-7,CASSLSPGTSYEQYF
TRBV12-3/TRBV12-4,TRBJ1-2,CASSLTDYGYTF
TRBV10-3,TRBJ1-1,CAISELGTGAFF
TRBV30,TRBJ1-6,CAWSLDSNSPLHF
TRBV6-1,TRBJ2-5,CASSERTGGFYGTQYF
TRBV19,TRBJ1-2,CASSMERVNYGYTF
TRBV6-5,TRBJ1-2,CASRYRGQGGYTF
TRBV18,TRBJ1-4,CASSPSRQSAEKLFF
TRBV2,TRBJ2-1,CASSETTTNEQFF
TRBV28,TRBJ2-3,CASSPINPPGLLF
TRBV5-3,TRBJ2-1,CARSLRRYNEQFF
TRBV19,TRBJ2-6,CASSIRRYSGANVLTF
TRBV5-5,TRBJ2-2,CASSETRNTGELFF
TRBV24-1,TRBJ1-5,CAMGRGFGNQPQHF
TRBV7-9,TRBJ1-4,CASSFGQGNEKLFF
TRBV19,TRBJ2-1,CASTQGAGRSYNEQFF
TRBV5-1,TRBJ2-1,CASSLDPTSENYNEQFF
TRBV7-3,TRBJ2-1,CASSRSGRLFDEQFF
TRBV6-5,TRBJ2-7,CASYQGAISSYEQYF
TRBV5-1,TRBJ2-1,CASSLGLAGGESEQFF
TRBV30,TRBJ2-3,CAWSPGQSTDTQYF
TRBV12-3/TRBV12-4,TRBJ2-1,CASSFGVNEQFF